Described below is a single TCR beta chain sequence and its context. What it binds is not known. Germline-derived CDR1 and CDR2 are WNHNN and SYGVQD (reference sequence). The V and J ends lost 2 bases and 3 bases respectively, with 16 bases between them. CDR3 size: 16 residues. The TCRbeta library was prepared with unique molecular identifiers. TCRdb re-analysed the PCR reads in MiXCR, keeping a single row per CDR3 protein. The table shows about 870,000 distinct CDR3 sequences, with approximately 15% occurring only once. This entry is derived from a study of T-cell reconstitution after alpha-beta-depleted transplantation in children. Regarding the study as a whole: Hyperexpanded clones declined; after one year, newly produced T cells mostly supplied diversity. Roughly two months post-transplant, alpha-beta T cells reportedly originated from several hundred graft clones that had expanded.

The TCR was taken from a male patient between 5 and 17 years old who had a stem cell transplant for acute lymphoblastic leukemia, so the T cells may come from the graft donor. The chain recombines TRBV10-1 with TRBJ2-5, with D maybe TRBD1 (5 bases). Sample: PBMCs, mostly from graft donor cells, taken 360 days after TCRalphabeta/CD19-depleted stem cell transplant. CDR3 in amino acids: CASSEPLTVGKETQYF. CDR3 nucleotide sequence: TGCGCCAGCAGTGAGCCCCTGACAGTGGGTAAAGAGACCCAGTACTTC.